The 11 T cell receptor beta chains below all came from one sample that was sequenced in a study of cytomegalovirus exposure and HLA in healthy donors. PCR involved 60 Vbeta and 13 Jbeta primers. Measured with immunoSEQ multiplex PCR; TCRdb has only the in-frame clones, and not every one. Here the sample spans around 150,000 clones, around four fifths being singletons. Sequenced sample: PBMCs. Receptor source: a man between 18 and 29 years old in good health and CMV-seropositive.

With respect to this clone: The same CDR3 can be traced to other DNA sequences in this sample. The chain uses TRBV2 and TRBJ2-7; D call uncertain. Between the trimmed V and J ends, which lost 5 bases and 4 bases, there was a span of 3 bases. This CDR3 comprises 10 residues. Germline CDR1 reads SNHLY; CDR2 reads FYNNEI. The CDR3 coding sequence is TGTGCCAGCAGTTCTTACGAGCAGTACTTC. As protein: CASSSYEQYF.

Here the CDR3 DNA reads TGTGCCAGCAGCTTAGGGGGCGGATTAAGCTACGAATCCTACGAGCAGTACTTC. Translation gives CASSLGGGLSYESYEQYF. V gene TRBV7-9 combines with J gene TRBJ2-7; a possible D gene is TRBD1 (5 bases). Germline values: CDR1 SEHNR, CDR2 FQNEAQ (reference sequence). This CDR3 is built from 18 residues. Deletions cut 1 base from V and 1 base from J, with 20 bases between.

V is TRBV5-1 and J is TRBJ2-7; weak D call: TRBD1 (7 bases). This CDR3 comprises 15 residues. Germline CDR1 reads SGHRS; CDR2 reads YFSETQ. Between the trimmed V and J ends, which lost 3 bases and 0 bases, there was a span of 13 bases. CDR3 sequence (DNA): TGCGCCAGCAGCTGGAGGGACAGCGGCTCCTACGAGCAGTACTTC. Protein sequence: CASSWRDSGSYEQYF.

J is TRBJ1-5 and V is TRBV28, with 8 positions matching TRBD1. Per the germline V gene, CDR1 is MDHEN and CDR2 is SYDVKM. The CDR3 length is 13 residues. CDR3 sequence reads: CLTGAGSNQPQHF. The CDR3 region has the DNA TGTTTGACAGGGGCGGGTAGCAATCAGCCCCAGCATTTT.

The CDR3 spells CASVRPLGRAPDTQYF. DNA for the CDR3: TGTGCCAGCGTCCGCCCTCTGGGGAGGGCCCCAGATACGCAGTATTTT. The J gene is TRBJ2-3, the V gene TRBV28; 7 bases match TRBD2. Germline CDR1 is MDHEN and CDR2 is SYDVKM. The CDR3 sequence is 16 residues long. Trimming removed 8 bases from V and 4 bases from J; junction bases left unmatched: 15.

The chain links TRBV27 to TRBJ2-1; TRBD2 matches at 10 bases. Trimming removed 6 bases from V and 4 bases from J; junction bases left unmatched: 6. The CDR3 has 15 residues. Germline CDR1 and CDR2: MNHEY and SMNVEV (reference sequence). CDR3 sequence: CASSHSSGSYNEQFF. The CDR3 nucleotides are TGTGCCAGCAGCCACTCTAGCGGGAGTTACAATGAGCAGTTCTTC.

Comment on this clone: Relative to the germline gene, one junction end is altered; a read error may explain this. Other DNA sequences from this sample encode an identical CDR3 as well. This chain joins TRBV5-6 and TRBJ2-6; TRBD1 might be the D (6 bases). Looked up from germline, CDR1 is SGHDT and CDR2 is YYEEEE. This CDR3 has 16 amino acids. The CDR3, as DNA: TGCGCCAGCAGCTTACAGGGCAACTCTGGGGCCAACGTCCTGACTTTC. Protein: CASSLQGNSGANVLTF.

V usage is TRBV11-2 and J usage is TRBJ2-7, with D perhaps TRBD2 (6 bases). V was trimmed by 4 bases and J by 5 bases, leaving 21 bases between them. Germline CDR1 and CDR2: SGHAT and FQNNGV. This CDR3 region has 16 residues. Written as DNA, the CDR3 is TGTGCCAGCAGCTCCGGAGTGGGGGGTGGCAGGGACGAGCAGTACTTC. Translation gives CASSSGVGGGRDEQYF.

This chain links TRBV4-2 with TRBJ1-2; D is undetermined. CDR3 length: 18 amino acids. The germline V gene encodes CDR1 LGHNA and CDR2 YNFKEQ. The V end was cut by 1 base, the J end by 2 bases, with 20 bases between. CDR3 coding DNA: TGTGCCAGCAGCCAAGCCTTCTTAAGCATTGACAAGAACTATGGCTACACCTTC. Translation gives CASSQAFLSIDKNYGYTF.

As regards this clone: This sample includes further DNA sequences coding for the same CDR3. The chain uses TRBV6-5 and TRBJ2-2, with D unresolved. CDR3 length: 12 amino acids. Germline V gives CDR1 MNHEY, CDR2 SVGAGI. V was clipped by 2 bases and J by 4 bases, with 2 bases between them. DNA for the CDR3: TGTGCCAGCAGTTACCTCACCGGGGAGCTGTTTTTT. It translates to CASSYLTGELFF.

This clone appeared a single time. This chain links TRBV7-2 with TRBJ2-1; possible D gene TRBD2, 5 bases. Germline CDR1 is SGHTA and CDR2 is FQGNSA. There are 14 residues in the CDR3. DNA of the CDR3: TGTGCGGACTCCCCACCGCCCTCCTACAATGAGCAGTTCTTC. This translates into CADSPPPSYNEQFF.